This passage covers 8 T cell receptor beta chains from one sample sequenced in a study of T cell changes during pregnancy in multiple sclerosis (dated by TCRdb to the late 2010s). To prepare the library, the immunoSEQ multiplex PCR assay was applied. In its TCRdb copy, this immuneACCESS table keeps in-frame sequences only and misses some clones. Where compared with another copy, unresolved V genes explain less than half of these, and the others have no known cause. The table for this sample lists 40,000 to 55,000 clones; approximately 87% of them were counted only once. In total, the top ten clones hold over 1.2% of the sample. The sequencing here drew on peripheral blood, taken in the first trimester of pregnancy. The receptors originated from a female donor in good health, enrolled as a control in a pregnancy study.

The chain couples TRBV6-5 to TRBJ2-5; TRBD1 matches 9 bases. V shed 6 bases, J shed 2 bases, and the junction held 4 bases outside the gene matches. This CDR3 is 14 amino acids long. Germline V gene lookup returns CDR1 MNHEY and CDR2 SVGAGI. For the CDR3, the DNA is TGTGCCAGCAGGGGGACAGGGATACAAGAGACCCAGTACTTC. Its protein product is CASRGTGIQETQYF.

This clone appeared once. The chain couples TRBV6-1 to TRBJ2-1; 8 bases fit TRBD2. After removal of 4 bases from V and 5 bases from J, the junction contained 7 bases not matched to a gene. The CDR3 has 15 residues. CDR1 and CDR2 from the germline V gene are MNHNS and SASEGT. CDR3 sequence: CASSAGTSGDNEQFF. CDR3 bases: TGTGCCAGCAGTGCGGGGACTAGTGGGGACAATGAGCAGTTCTTC.

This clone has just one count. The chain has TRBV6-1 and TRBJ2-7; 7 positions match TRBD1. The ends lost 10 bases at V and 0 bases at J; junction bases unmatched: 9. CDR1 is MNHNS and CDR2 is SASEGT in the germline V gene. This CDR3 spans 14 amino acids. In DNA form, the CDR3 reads TGTGCCAACGGGCCAAGGGACAGCTCCTACGAGCAGTACTTC. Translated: CANGPRDSSYEQYF.

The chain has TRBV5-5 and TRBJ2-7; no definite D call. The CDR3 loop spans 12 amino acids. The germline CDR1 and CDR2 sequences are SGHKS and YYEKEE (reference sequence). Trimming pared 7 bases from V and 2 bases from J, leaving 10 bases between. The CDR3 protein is CASGSGPYEQYF. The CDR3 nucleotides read TGTGCCAGCGGTTCCGGTCCCTACGAGCAGTACTTC.

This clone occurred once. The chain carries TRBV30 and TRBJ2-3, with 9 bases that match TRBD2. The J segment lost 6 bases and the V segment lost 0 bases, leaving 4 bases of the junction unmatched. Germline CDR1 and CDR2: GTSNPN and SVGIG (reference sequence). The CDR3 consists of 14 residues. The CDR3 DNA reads TGTGCCTGGAGTGTAGGACTAGCGACTGATACGCAGTATTTT. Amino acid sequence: CAWSVGLATDTQYF.

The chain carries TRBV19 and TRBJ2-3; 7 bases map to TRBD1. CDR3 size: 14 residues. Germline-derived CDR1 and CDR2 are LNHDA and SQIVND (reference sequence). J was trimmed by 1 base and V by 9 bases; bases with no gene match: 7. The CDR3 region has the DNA TGTGCCAGCACGACAGGGATGGGCACAGATACGCAGTATTTT. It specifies CASTTGMGTDTQYF. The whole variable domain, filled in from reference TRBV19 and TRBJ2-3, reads DGGITQSPKYLFRKEGQNVTLSCEQNLNHDAMYWYRQDPGQGLRLIYYSQIVNDFQKGDIAEGYSVSREKKESFPLTVTSAQKNPTAFYLCASTTGMGTDTQYFGPGTRLTVL.

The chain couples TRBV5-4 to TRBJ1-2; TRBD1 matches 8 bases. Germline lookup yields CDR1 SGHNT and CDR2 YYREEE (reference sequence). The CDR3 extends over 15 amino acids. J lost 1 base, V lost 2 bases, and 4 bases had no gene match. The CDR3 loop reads CASSFGQGLNYGYTF. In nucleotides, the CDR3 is TGTGCCAGCAGCTTTGGACAGGGCCTTAACTATGGCTACACCTTC.

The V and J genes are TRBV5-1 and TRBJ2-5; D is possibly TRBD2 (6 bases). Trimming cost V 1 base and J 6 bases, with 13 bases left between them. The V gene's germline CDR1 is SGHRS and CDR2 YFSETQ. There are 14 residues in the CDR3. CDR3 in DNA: TGCGCCAGCAGCTTGACTCCGGGGGAGAAGACCCAGTACTTC. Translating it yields CASSLTPGEKTQYF.